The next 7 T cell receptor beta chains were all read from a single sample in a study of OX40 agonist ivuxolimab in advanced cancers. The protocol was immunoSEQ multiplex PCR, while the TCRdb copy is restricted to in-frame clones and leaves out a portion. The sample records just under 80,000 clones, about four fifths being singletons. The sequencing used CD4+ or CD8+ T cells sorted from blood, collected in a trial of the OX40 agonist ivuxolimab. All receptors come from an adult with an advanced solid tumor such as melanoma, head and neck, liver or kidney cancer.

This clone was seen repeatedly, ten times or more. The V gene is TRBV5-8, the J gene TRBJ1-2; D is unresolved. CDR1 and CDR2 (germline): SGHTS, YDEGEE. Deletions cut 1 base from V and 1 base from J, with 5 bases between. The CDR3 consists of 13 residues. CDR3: CASSLLNNYGYTF. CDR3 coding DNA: TGTGCCAGCAGCTTGTTAAATAACTATGGCTACACCTTC.

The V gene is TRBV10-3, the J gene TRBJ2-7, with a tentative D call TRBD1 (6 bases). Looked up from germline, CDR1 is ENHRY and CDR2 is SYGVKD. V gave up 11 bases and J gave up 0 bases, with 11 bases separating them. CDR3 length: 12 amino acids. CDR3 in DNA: TGTGCCGCTAGGACAGTCTCCTACGAGCAGTACTTC. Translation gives CAARTVSYEQYF.

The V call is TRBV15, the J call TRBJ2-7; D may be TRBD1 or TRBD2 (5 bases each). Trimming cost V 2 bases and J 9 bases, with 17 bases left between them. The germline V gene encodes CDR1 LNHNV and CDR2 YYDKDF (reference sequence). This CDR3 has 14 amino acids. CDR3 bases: TGTGCCACCAGCAGACCCGGGACCCAGGAAAGGCAGTACTTC. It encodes CATSRPGTQERQYF.

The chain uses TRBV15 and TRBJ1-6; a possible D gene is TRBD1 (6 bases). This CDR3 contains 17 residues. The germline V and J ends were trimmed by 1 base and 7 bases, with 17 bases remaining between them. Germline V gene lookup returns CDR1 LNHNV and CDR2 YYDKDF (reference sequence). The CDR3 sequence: CATSRGGEQGWNSPLHF. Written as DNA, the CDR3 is TGTGCCACCAGCAGAGGGGGGGAACAGGGATGGAATTCACCCCTCCACTTT.

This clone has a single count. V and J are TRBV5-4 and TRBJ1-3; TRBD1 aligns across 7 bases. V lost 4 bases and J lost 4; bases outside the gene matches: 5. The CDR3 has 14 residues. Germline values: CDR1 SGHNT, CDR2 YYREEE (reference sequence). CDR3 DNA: TGTGCCAGCAGCCCGACAGGGAGGGGAAACACCATATATTTT. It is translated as CASSPTGRGNTIYF.

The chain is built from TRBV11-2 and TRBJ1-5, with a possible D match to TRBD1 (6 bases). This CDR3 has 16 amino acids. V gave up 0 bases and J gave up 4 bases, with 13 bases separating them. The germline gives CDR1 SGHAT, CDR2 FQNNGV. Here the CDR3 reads CASSLEGGSWNQPQHF. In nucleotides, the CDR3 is TGTGCCAGCAGCTTAGAAGGGGGTTCATGGAATCAGCCCCAGCATTTT.

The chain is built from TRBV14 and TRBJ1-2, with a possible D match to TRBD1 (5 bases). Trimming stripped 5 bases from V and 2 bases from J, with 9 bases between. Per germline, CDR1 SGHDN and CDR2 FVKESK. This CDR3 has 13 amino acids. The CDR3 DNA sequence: TGTGCCAGCAGCGGGGCGGGGAACTATGGCTACACCTTC. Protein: CASSGAGNYGYTF.